Presented here are 15 T cell receptor beta chains from one specimen sequenced in a study of Ad26.COV2.S vaccination and SARS-CoV-2 variants (dated by TCRdb to 2020 to 2022). Receptors were amplified or captured by the immunoSEQ multiplex PCR assay. The table comes from immuneACCESS by way of TCRdb, which keeps in-frame sequences with V and J called. Part of the clones is missing from these tables; in studies checked, under half for an unresolved V gene and the rest for unknown reasons. The sample table lists more than 300,000 clones, about 88% of them with a count of one. The ten largest clones capture about 10% of the sample. What the treatment or condition label conveys for this sample: around 19 received Ad26.COV2.S at low or high dose, single or two shots; about 5 received placebo; per-sample allocation not given. Repertoires of vaccine and placebo recipients were sequenced from samples collected on day 63 after the first injection.

The sequenced sample was peripheral blood, obtained in a trial of Ad26.COV2.S vaccine versus placebo. These receptor sequences come from a person between 18 and 65 years old who received the Ad26.COV2.S COVID-19 vaccine or a placebo.

The CDR3 loop reads CASSQEWDRGLDGELFF. CDR3 bases: TGCGCCAGCAGCCAAGAATGGGACAGGGGGCTGGACGGGGAGCTGTTTTTT. V usage is TRBV4-1 and J usage is TRBJ2-2; the match to TRBD1 covers 12 bases. The germline V gene has CDR1 MGHRA and CDR2 YSYEKL. This CDR3 is built from 17 residues. V dropped 0 bases and J dropped 7; count of bases not matched to a gene: 6.

The gene calls are TRBV9 and TRBJ2-7, with 8 nucleotides matching TRBD1. The CDR3 runs to 12 residues. Trimming took 4 bases from V and 5 from J; bases not matched to a gene: 2. From germline, CDR1 is SGDLS and CDR2 YYNGEE. CDR3 protein: CASSTTGDEQYF. The CDR3 DNA follows: TGTGCCAGCAGCACGACAGGGGACGAGCAGTACTTC.

The chain is built from TRBV7-2 and TRBJ1-1; 8 bases align to TRBD1. The CDR3 is 14 residues long. CDR1 is SGHTA, CDR2 FQGNSA, per germline. J was trimmed by 4 bases and V by 5 bases; bases with no gene match: 6. The CDR3 DNA is TGTGCCAGCAGCCACGGACAGGGAACCACTGAAGCTTTCTTT. Translating it yields CASSHGQGTTEAFF.

This chain connects TRBV27 to TRBJ2-7, with TRBD2 identical over 11 bases. Germline loops: CDR1 MNHEY, CDR2 SMNVEV (reference sequence). With V trimmed by 8 bases and J by 0 bases, 15 bases remained unmatched. The CDR3 has 18 residues. CDR3 sequence reads: CASSLRGLAALSSYEQYF. CDR3 DNA sequence: TGTGCCAGCTCGCTCAGGGGACTAGCGGCTCTCAGCTCCTACGAGCAGTACTTC.

This chain uses TRBV18 with TRBJ2-7; no reliable D call. V lost 0 bases and J lost 2, with 8 bases in between. CDR1 is KGHSH, CDR2 LQKENI, per germline. The CDR3 loop spans 14 amino acids. The DNA for the CDR3 is TGTGCCAGCTCACCACCGTCAGGAGCCTACGAGCAGTACTTC. Protein: CASSPPSGAYEQYF.

The chain has TRBV7-3 and TRBJ1-6; D not certain. CDR3 length: 15 amino acids. Germline V CDR1 and CDR2: SGHTA, FQGTGA. V was clipped by 1 base and J by 9 bases, with 13 bases between them. The CDR3 DNA reads as TGTGCCAGCAGCTTAAAGGGTAGGGCAGTTTCACCCCTCCACTTT. Translating it yields CASSLKGRAVSPLHF.

This sequence joins TRBV21-1 and TRBJ2-1; the listed D gene, TRBD2, was not tested against the DNA. TRBV21-1 counts as a pseudogene. This CDR3 is built from 16 residues. This CDR3 reads CASSKKGSGRYNEQFF. The CDR3 DNA reads as TGTGCCAGCAGCAAAAAGGGTAGCGGGAGGTACAATGAGCAGTTCTTC.

This clone was observed a few times. This chain uses TRBV7-9 with TRBJ2-7; 7 bases match TRBD2. The germline CDR1 and CDR2 sequences are SEHNR and FQNEAQ (reference sequence). CDR3 length: 15 residues. V lost 4 bases, J lost 1 base, and 7 bases stayed unmatched. The CDR3 sequence: CASSSGGFSSYEQYF. The CDR3 nucleotides are TGTGCCAGCAGCTCGGGAGGCTTCTCTTCCTACGAGCAGTACTTC.

The V and J genes are TRBV2 and TRBJ1-5; the D gene is possibly TRBD1 (6 bases). The V gene's germline CDR1 is SNHLY and CDR2 FYNNEI. The CDR3 is 14 amino acids. The V end was cut by 6 bases, the J end by 3 bases, with 12 bases between. DNA of the CDR3: TGTGCCAGCAGCAGTGACAGGATCAATCAGCCCCAGCATTTT. It translates to CASSSDRINQPQHF.

This sequence joins TRBV6-5 and TRBJ2-3; no firm D call. The CDR3 totals 14 residues. V lost 0 bases to trimming and J lost 2 bases, with 6 bases between them. Looked up from germline, CDR1 is MNHEY and CDR2 is SVGAGI. The CDR3 reads CASSYSPATDTQYF. The CDR3 region has the DNA TGTGCCAGCAGTTACTCCCCGGCCACAGATACGCAGTATTTT.

The V gene is TRBV29-1, the J gene TRBJ1-1, with 7 bases matching TRBD1. Germline assignment: CDR1 SQVTM and CDR2 ANQGSEA. This CDR3 is built from 13 residues. With V trimmed by 6 bases and J by 1 base, 5 bases remained unmatched. In nucleotides, the CDR3 is TGCAGCGTCACGACAGGGAGGAACACTGAAGCTTTCTTT. It codes for CSVTTGRNTEAFF. Full variable domain (rest looked up from reference TRBV29-1 and TRBJ1-1): SAVISQKPSRDICQRGTSLTIQCQVDSQVTMMFWYRQQPGQSLTLIATANQGSEATYESGFVIDKFPISRPNLTFSTLTVSNMSPEDSSIYLCSVTTGRNTEAFFGQGTRLTVV.

This clone came up once. J is TRBJ2-3 and V is TRBV3-1 (or the pseudogene TRBV3-2); D is uncertain. Between the trimmed V and J ends, which lost 0 bases and 2 bases, there was a span of 12 bases. In germline, CDR1 is LGHDT, CDR2 YNNKEL (reference sequence). The CDR3 totals 16 residues. In nucleotides, the CDR3 is TGTGCCAGCAGCCAAGATTGGGTCGGTGACACAGATACGCAGTATTTT. Translated, it gives CASSQDWVGDTDTQYF.

This clone has just one count. This chain uses TRBV6-5 with TRBJ1-2; the D is unclear. The CDR3 is made up of 14 amino acids. CDR1 MNHEY and CDR2 SVGAGI come from the germline V gene. V dropped 4 bases and J dropped 4 bases, with 13 bases sitting between them. In DNA, the CDR3 is TGTGCCAGCAGTTCCCCGGACGTAATCTATGGCTACACCTTC. Translated: CASSSPDVIYGYTF.

The CDR3 DNA reads TGTGCCAGCAGCTCCTCAGCGGGAGGTCCCTACGAGCAGTACTTC. Residues: CASSSSAGGPYEQYF. The chain employs TRBV11-2 and TRBJ2-7; TRBD2 matches 9 bases. After removal of 4 bases from V and 2 bases from J, the junction contained 6 bases not matched to a gene. The CDR3 is 15 residues long. CDR1 and CDR2 from the germline V gene are SGHAT and FQNNGV.

The chain is built from TRBV27 and TRBJ1-2; D gene uncertain. Germline V lookup: CDR1 MNHEY, CDR2 SMNVEV (reference sequence). CDR3 length: 13 residues. V dropped 5 bases and J dropped 8 bases, with 15 bases sitting between them. DNA for the CDR3: TGTGCCAGCAGTCCCACGTATGGCGGGGGCTACACCTTC. Residues: CASSPTYGGGYTF.